Shown below are 24 T cell receptor beta chains from a single sample sequenced in a study of T cell clonotyping in hematopoietic cell transplantation. Assay: immunoSEQ multiplex PCR; the TCRdb copy retains only in-frame clones and omits some. The table has 9,000 or so clones, about 82% seen once; the top ten hold roughly 29%. Here the sequenced sample was PBMCs, taken 180 days after allogeneic stem cell transplant. The source is a female patient in her 30s who had an allogeneic stem cell transplant, so the T cells may come from the graft donor. Some clones in this sample may be carry-over from other donors' samples.

In DNA, the CDR3 is TGTGCCAGCAGCTTTTGGACAATTACTAATGAAAAACTGTTTTTT. Its translation is CASSFWTITNEKLFF. V is TRBV7-9 and J is TRBJ1-4; D perhaps matches TRBD1 (5 bases). The CDR3 has 15 residues. Looked up from germline, CDR1 is SEHNR and CDR2 is FQNEAQ (reference sequence). V was pared by 3 bases and J by 2 bases, with 10 bases between.

The chain couples TRBV28 to TRBJ1-2; D unresolved. Germline CDR1 is MDHEN and CDR2 is SYDVKM. V lost 6 bases and J lost 4, with 21 bases in between. The CDR3 spans 16 residues. CDR3 region: CASSLEPSGVGYGYTF. The CDR3 coding sequence is TGTGCCAGCAGCCTAGAGCCGTCCGGGGTAGGCTATGGCTACACCTTC.

This rearrangement joins TRBV19 to TRBJ2-1, with D possibly TRBD2 on 5 matching bases. V was pared by 4 bases and J by 8 bases, with 21 bases between. The CDR3 sequence is 16 residues long. From germline, CDR1 is LNHDA and CDR2 SQIVND (reference sequence). CDR3 sequence: CASSSPRADPRDEQFF. Here the CDR3 DNA reads TGTGCCAGTAGTAGTCCCAGAGCGGACCCTAGGGATGAGCAGTTCTTC.

This clone is a singleton in its sample. The genes are TRBV5-1 and TRBJ2-3; 8 bases match TRBD2. The CDR3 loop spans 19 amino acids. The V and J ends lost 0 bases and 2 bases, in that order; junction bases with no gene match: 14. From germline, CDR1 is SGHRS and CDR2 YFSETQ. CDR3 sequence (DNA): TGCGCCAGCAGCTTGGGGGTCGGGGGGGCTTGGACCTTCACAGATACGCAGTATTTT. Translation: CASSLGVGGAWTFTDTQYF.

This clone came up once. The chain carries TRBV11-2 and TRBJ2-7; D possibly corresponds to TRBD1 (6 bases). V was clipped by 5 bases and J by 3 bases, with 14 bases between them. Germline V gene data show CDR1 as SGHAT and CDR2 as FQNNGV. This CDR3 spans 14 amino acids. The CDR3 sequence: CASSRDTDFYEQYF. CDR3 nucleotides: TGTGCCAGCAGCAGGGACACTGATTTCTACGAGCAGTACTTC.

The chain is built from TRBV7-9 and TRBJ2-5; D uncertain. Trimming cost V 5 bases and J 0 bases, with 25 bases left between them. There are 19 residues in the CDR3. Germline V CDR1 and CDR2: SEHNR, FQNEAQ (reference sequence). The CDR3 DNA follows: TGTGCCAGCAGCCCCTCAGTCACAGATCTCGGATATTACCAAGAGACCCAGTACTTC. Translated: CASSPSVTDLGYYQETQYF.

J is TRBJ1-4 and V is TRBV18; no clear D gene. The CDR3 length is 12 residues. In germline, CDR1 is KGHSH, CDR2 LQKENI. V lost 2 bases and J lost 2, with 0 bases in between. The CDR3 here is CASSPTNEKLFF. The CDR3 bases are TGTGCCAGCTCACCAACTAATGAAAAACTGTTTTTT.

The gene calls are TRBV29-1 and TRBJ2-3; D may be TRBD1 or TRBD2 (5 bases each). Germline V gene data show CDR1 as SQVTM and CDR2 as ANQGSEA. Deletions cut 1 base from V and 0 bases from J, with 5 bases between. This CDR3 contains 13 residues. CDR3 nucleotides: TGCAGCGTTGAAGGGGGGAGCACAGATACGCAGTATTTT. Amino acids: CSVEGGSTDTQYF.

The gene calls are TRBV6-6 and TRBJ1-1; no clear D gene. The V end was cut by 7 bases, the J end by 5 bases, with 14 bases between. The V gene's germline CDR1 is MNHNY and CDR2 SVGAGI (reference sequence). CDR3 length: 13 amino acids. DNA of the CDR3: TGTGCCAGCATTAGAGGCCAACGGACTGAAGCTTTCTTT. It encodes CASIRGQRTEAFF.

The chain carries TRBV6-5 and TRBJ1-2; TRBD1 agrees at 7 bases. V trimming: 5 bases; J trimming: 5 bases; junction bases outside the gene matches: 8. Germline CDR1 and CDR2: MNHEY and SVGAGI. CDR3 size: 14 residues. CDR3 sequence: CASSRQRDSYGYTF. In DNA form, the CDR3 reads TGTGCCAGCAGTCGCCAACGGGACAGTTATGGCTACACCTTC.

The chain combines TRBV5-4 with TRBJ2-7, with 8 nucleotides matching TRBD2. The germline V gene encodes CDR1 SGHNT and CDR2 YYREEE (reference sequence). The CDR3 runs 16 residues. V trimming: 4 bases; J trimming: 0 bases; junction bases outside the gene matches: 9. CDR3 amino acids: CASSPGGRGYSYEQYF. CDR3 in DNA: TGTGCCAGCAGCCCGGGAGGGCGGGGGTACTCCTACGAGCAGTACTTC. Combining the CDR3 with reference TRBV5-4 and TRBJ2-7 gives the whole variable domain ETGVTQSPTHLIKTRGQQVTLRCSSQSGHNTVSWYQQALGQGPQFIFQYYREEENGRGNFPPRFSGLQFPNYSSELNVNALELDDSALYLCASSPGGRGYSYEQYFGPGTRLTVT.

The J gene is TRBJ1-5, the V gene TRBV7-2; D remains unclear. Looked up from germline, CDR1 is SGHTA and CDR2 is FQGNSA. The length of the CDR3 is 14 residues. Between the trimmed V and J ends, which lost 1 base and 4 bases, there was a span of 8 bases. For the CDR3, the DNA is TGTGCCAGCAGCTTAGGAGGGCGGAATCAGCCCCAGCATTTT. Encoded protein: CASSLGGRNQPQHF.

The chain employs TRBV6-6 and TRBJ2-6; TRBD2 might be the D (6 bases). Per germline, CDR1 MNHNY and CDR2 SVGAGI (reference sequence). The CDR3 runs 15 residues. V dropped 6 bases and J dropped 6 bases, with 15 bases sitting between them. CDR3 amino acids: CASSHGGAKANVLTF. Here the CDR3 DNA reads TGTGCCAGCAGCCACGGCGGGGCAAAGGCCAACGTCCTGACTTTC.

The chain combines TRBV2 with TRBJ1-3; 8 nucleotides align to TRBD1. The germline gives CDR1 SNHLY, CDR2 FYNNEI. This CDR3 is built from 18 residues. The V segment lost 5 bases and the J segment 0 bases; nucleotides outside the gene matches: 12. CDR3 sequence reads: CASSSGLAGQGSGNTIYF. In nucleotides, the CDR3 is TGTGCCAGCAGTTCAGGTTTAGCCGGACAGGGCTCTGGAAACACCATATATTTT.

This chain joins TRBV5-1 and TRBJ2-3; D remains unclear. In germline, CDR1 is SGHRS, CDR2 YFSETQ. V was trimmed by 0 bases and J by 0 bases, leaving 8 bases between them. The CDR3 has 15 residues. The CDR3 protein is CASSLGVASTDTQYF. The CDR3 region has the DNA TGCGCCAGCAGCTTGGGGGTAGCTAGCACAGATACGCAGTATTTT.

This sequence joins TRBV6-6 and TRBJ2-1; perhaps D is TRBD1 or TRBD2 (5 bases each). V lost 6 bases and J 14 bases, leaving 14 bases between the germline ends. CDR3 length: 11 residues. Germline CDR1 MNHNY, CDR2 SVGAGI (reference sequence). The chain's CDR3 is CASRETGPKFF. The CDR3 DNA follows: TGTGCCAGCAGGGAGACGGGGCCGAAGTTCTTC.

This rearrangement joins TRBV5-4 to TRBJ1-2; 9 nucleotides line up with TRBD1. The J segment lost 7 bases and the V segment lost 1 base, leaving 8 bases of the junction unmatched. Germline V gene data show CDR1 as SGHNT and CDR2 as YYREEE (reference sequence). The CDR3 is 15 residues long. DNA of the CDR3: TGTGCCAGCAGCTTGTTTACAGGGGGCTCGGGTGGCTACACCTTC. Amino acids: CASSLFTGGSGGYTF. The whole variable domain, remainder taken from reference TRBV5-4 and TRBJ1-2, is ETGVTQSPTHLIKTRGQQVTLRCSSQSGHNTVSWYQQALGQGPQFIFQYYREEENGRGNFPPRFSGLQFPNYSSELNVNALELDDSALYLCASSLFTGGSGGYTFGSGTRLTVV.

This chain joins TRBV5-1 and TRBJ2-7; 7 nucleotides agree with TRBD1. Trimming took 7 bases from V and 2 from J; bases not matched to a gene: 12. From germline, CDR1 is SGHRS and CDR2 YFSETQ. This CDR3 is 15 amino acids long. The chain's CDR3 is CASRSPDRSTYEQYF. The CDR3 DNA sequence: TGCGCCAGCCGTTCACCGGACAGGAGCACCTACGAGCAGTACTTC.

This clone was counted between two and nine times. This same CDR3 is encoded by further DNA sequences in the sample. The chain joins TRBV18 to TRBJ1-5, with D perhaps TRBD1 (6 bases). The CDR3 length is 14 residues. The germline V and J ends were trimmed by 2 bases and 4 bases, with 9 bases remaining between them. The germline V gene has CDR1 KGHSH and CDR2 LQKENI. CDR3 amino acids: CASSPGGRNQPQHF. CDR3 DNA sequence: TGTGCCAGCTCACCAGGGGGCAGAAATCAGCCCCAGCATTTT. The full variable domain, rest sourced from reference TRBV18 and TRBJ1-5, is NAGVMQNPRHLVRRRGQEARLRCSPMKGHSHVYWYRQLPEEGLKFMVYLQKENIIDESGMPKERFSAEFPKEGPSILRIQQVVRGDSAAYFCASSPGGRNQPQHFGDGTRLSIL.

This chain joins TRBV27 and TRBJ1-1, with TRBD1 as a possible D gene (6 bases). Trimming removed 7 bases from V and 4 bases from J, with 16 bases in between. The CDR3 is made up of 14 amino acids. Germline-derived CDR1 and CDR2 are MNHEY and SMNVEV (reference sequence). CDR3 DNA sequence: TGTGCCAGCAAGGTACAGGGTTTGAGCACTGAAGCTTTCTTT. It encodes CASKVQGLSTEAFF.

The chain uses TRBV27 and TRBJ2-2, with D perhaps matching TRBD1 or TRBD2 (5 bases each). CDR1 is MNHEY and CDR2 is SMNVEV in the germline V gene (reference sequence). This CDR3 region has 16 residues. V lost 6 bases and J lost 5, with 19 bases in between. Here the CDR3 DNA reads TGTGCCAGCAGACCATACCGGGACCTCCAAACCGGGGAGCTGTTTTTT. Protein product: CASRPYRDLQTGELFF.

This sequence joins TRBV5-1 and TRBJ2-7; either TRBD1 or TRBD2 may supply D (5 bases each). The ends were cut back, 1 base at V and 6 bases at J, with 14 bases in the middle. Germline-derived CDR1 and CDR2 are SGHRS and YFSETQ. This CDR3 comprises 14 residues. The CDR3 nucleotides read TGCGCCAGCAGCTTGCGACCCGGGGCGAGCGAGCAGTACTTC. As protein: CASSLRPGASEQYF.

CDR3 in DNA: TGTGCCAGCAGCCCCGAGCCAGGGGGCAACTATGGCTACACCTTC. It encodes CASSPEPGGNYGYTF. The chain links TRBV7-8 to TRBJ1-2; 8 bases match TRBD1. CDR3 length: 15 amino acids. In germline, CDR1 is SGHVS, CDR2 FQNEAQ. J gave up 2 bases and V 5 bases, and 7 bases lay outside the gene matches.

The chain carries TRBV7-3 and TRBJ1-1, with a possible D match to TRBD1 (6 bases). V was clipped by 1 base and J by 5 bases, with 14 bases between them. Germline assignment: CDR1 SGHTA and CDR2 FQGTGA. The CDR3 length is 15 residues. The CDR3, as DNA: TGTGCCAGCAGCTTAAGTGGGGGGCTAGAAACTGAAGCTTTCTTT. Amino acids: CASSLSGGLETEAFF.